The 22 T cell receptor beta chains below come from one sample, sequenced in a study of radiotherapy plus CTLA-4 blockade in lung cancer. The repertoire was sequenced with immunoSEQ multiplex PCR; TCRdb's copy has only in-frame clones and lacks some. The sample includes tens of thousands of clones, 80% to 90% seen only once; the top ten take around 0.79%. The sample consisted of peripheral blood, taken from a patient treated with radiotherapy plus ipilimumab. The receptor source for this set is a human donor with non-small cell lung cancer who had stable disease on radiotherapy plus ipilimumab.

The chain employs TRBV15 and TRBJ1-5, with D perhaps matching TRBD1 (6 bases). Trimming took off 1 base at V and 4 bases at J, with 14 bases between the two ends. This CDR3 has 16 residues. In germline, CDR1 is LNHNV, CDR2 YYDKDF (reference sequence). In DNA form, the CDR3 reads TGTGCCACCAGCAGAGGCCCCCGGGACAATAATCAGCCCCAGCATTTT. Its protein is CATSRGPRDNNQPQHF.

This clone was counted a few times. V and J are TRBV5-1 and TRBJ2-5; the match to TRBD2 covers 11 bases. Germline CDR1 reads SGHRS; CDR2 reads YFSETQ. The J segment lost 5 bases and the V segment lost 4 bases, leaving 10 bases of the junction unmatched. The CDR3 sequence is 16 residues long. CDR3 region: CASSPGILAGEETQYF. CDR3 in DNA: TGCGCCAGCAGCCCTGGGATACTAGCGGGAGAGGAGACCCAGTACTTC.

The V and J genes are TRBV7-9 and TRBJ1-6; tentative D call: TRBD1 (5 bases). The CDR3 loop spans 12 amino acids. Germline loops: CDR1 SEHNR, CDR2 FQNEAQ (reference sequence). Trimming removed 4 bases from V and 14 bases from J, with 12 bases in between. The CDR3 here is CASSSLGGALHF. CDR3 in DNA: TGTGCCAGCAGCTCCCTGGGGGGGGCCCTCCACTTT.

The V call is TRBV7-3, the J call TRBJ2-5; D might be TRBD2 (7 bases). Germline V gene data show CDR1 as SGHTA and CDR2 as FQGTGA. The CDR3 is made up of 13 amino acids. The V and J ends lost 8 bases and 5 bases respectively, with 15 bases between them. The chain's CDR3 is CASGRGGQETQYF. In DNA, the CDR3 is TGTGCCAGCGGGAGGGGGGGCCAGGAGACCCAGTACTTC.

V is TRBV6-1 and J is TRBJ2-7; D unclear. Germline CDR1 MNHNS, CDR2 SASEGT. V was shortened by 4 bases and J by 6 bases, with 10 bases between the two germline ends. The CDR3 spans 12 residues. CDR3 in DNA: TGTGCCAGCAGTGTACTTCCCTTCGAGCAGTACTTC. Translating gives CASSVLPFEQYF.

The chain uses TRBV4-2 and TRBJ1-4; the match to TRBD1 covers 10 bases. Germline V gives CDR1 LGHNA, CDR2 YNFKEQ. V dropped 8 bases and J dropped 8; count of bases not matched to a gene: 8. This CDR3 spans 14 amino acids. CDR3 nucleotides: TGTGCCAGCTCAACCGGGACAGGGGAGGAAAAACTGTTTTTT. Its translation is CASSTGTGEEKLFF.

The rearrangement links TRBV4-1 to TRBJ1-5, with 7 bases aligning to TRBD1. After removal of 4 bases from V and 4 bases from J, the junction contained 10 bases not matched to a gene. The CDR3 has 16 amino acids. The V gene's germline CDR1 is MGHRA and CDR2 YSYEKL. CDR3 nucleotide sequence: TGCGCCAGCAGCCGGGGAGGCGACAGGGATAATCAGCCCCAGCATTTT. Protein product: CASSRGGDRDNQPQHF.

This clone is a singleton in its sample. The rearrangement links TRBV6-1 to TRBJ1-5; TRBD1 agrees at 8 bases. The CDR3 extends over 14 amino acids. V shed 3 bases, J shed 6 bases, and the junction held 4 bases outside the gene matches. Germline lookup yields CDR1 MNHNS and CDR2 SASEGT. For the CDR3, the DNA is TGTGCCAGCAGTGAGACAGGGGACGGTCAGCCCCAGCATTTT. It codes for CASSETGDGQPQHF.

This rearrangement joins TRBV4-1 to TRBJ2-3, with D perhaps given as TRBD1 or TRBD2 (5 bases each). V lost 0 bases and J 4 bases, leaving 17 bases between the germline ends. This CDR3 is 17 amino acids long. The germline V gene encodes CDR1 MGHRA and CDR2 YSYEKL. As DNA, the CDR3 is TGCGCCAGCAGCCAAGATGGGGCAGGGAGCGGCGCAGATACGCAGTATTTT. Protein: CASSQDGAGSGADTQYF.

This clone was detected only a few times. The gene calls are TRBV6-5 and TRBJ2-7; D ambiguous. CDR3 length equals 14 residues. CDR1 and CDR2 (germline): MNHEY, SVGAGI. V dropped 6 bases and J dropped 5 bases, with 17 bases sitting between them. This CDR3 reads CASRDEASSHEQYF. DNA for the CDR3: TGTGCCAGCAGGGACGAAGCCTCATCCCACGAGCAGTACTTC.

The chain couples TRBV7-3 to TRBJ2-1; 9 nucleotides agree with TRBD2. Germline V gives CDR1 SGHTA, CDR2 FQGTGA. This CDR3 is built from 15 residues. The junction had 5 bases not matched to a gene; V was cut back by 5 bases and J by 3 bases. DNA of the CDR3: TGTGCCAGCAGCATAGCGGGAGCCATCTACAATGAGCAGTTCTTC. This codes for CASSIAGAIYNEQFF.

The chain couples TRBV11-2 to TRBJ2-7, with D unclear. The V and J ends lost 3 bases and 2 bases respectively, with 11 bases between them. CDR1 SGHAT and CDR2 FQNNGV come from the germline V gene. The CDR3 covers 14 residues. The CDR3 region is CASSLGLLTYEQYF. The CDR3 DNA reads as TGTGCCAGCAGCTTGGGCCTACTTACCTACGAGCAGTACTTC.

The gene calls are TRBV7-2 and TRBJ1-1; the match to TRBD1 covers 8 bases. In germline, CDR1 is SGHTA, CDR2 FQGNSA. Unmatched junction bases numbered 6, after V lost 5 bases and J lost 10 bases. The CDR3 sequence is 12 residues long. The CDR3 reads CASSLDRVGAFF. For the CDR3, the DNA is TGTGCCAGCAGCCTGGACAGGGTTGGAGCTTTCTTT.

This clone was found a few times. The V and J genes are TRBV28 and TRBJ2-7; D gene ambiguous. This CDR3 contains 12 residues. The V end lost 5 bases, the J end lost 5 bases, and 10 bases lay between the germline ends. Germline-derived CDR1 and CDR2 are MDHEN and SYDVKM. The CDR3, as DNA: TGTGCCAGCAGTCCCTCGCTCAACGAGCAGTACTTC. This gives the protein CASSPSLNEQYF.

The chain recombines TRBV28 with TRBJ1-2; 10 bases line up with TRBD1. Germline values: CDR1 MDHEN, CDR2 SYDVKM. V was clipped by 6 bases and J by 12 bases; unmatched bases: 13. This CDR3 is 14 amino acids long. The CDR3: CASSPPRQGAKDTF. The CDR3, as DNA: TGTGCCAGCAGCCCTCCCCGACAGGGGGCAAAAGACACCTTC.

This clone has only a few counts. This chain connects TRBV4-2 to TRBJ2-3; possible D gene TRBD2, 6 bases. CDR3 length equals 16 residues. CDR1 and CDR2 from the germline V gene are LGHNA and YNFKEQ. The V end lost 4 bases, the J end lost 0 bases, and 14 bases lay between the germline ends. In nucleotides, the CDR3 is TGTGCCAGCAGCCGCGGTTTACGGGGGAGCACAGATACGCAGTATTTT. Encoded protein: CASSRGLRGSTDTQYF.

On this clone itself: A read error may produce the germline difference seen at one junction end. The J gene is TRBJ2-7, the V gene TRBV9; 11 positions agree with TRBD2. Germline lookup yields CDR1 SGDLS and CDR2 YYNGEE. The CDR3 totals 12 residues. For the CDR3, the DNA is TGTGCCAGCGGTCCTAGCGGGGGGCCCGCCCGCTTC. Amino acids: CASGPSGGPARF.

V is TRBV28 and J is TRBJ1-5, with TRBD1 as a possible D gene (5 bases). The germline gives CDR1 MDHEN, CDR2 SYDVKM. Trimming took 6 bases from V and 11 from J, leaving 23 bases between them. There are 15 residues in the CDR3. CDR3 DNA: TGTGCCAGCAGGCCCGGGGGGGTAGGGCGAATAACCCAGCATTTT. Amino acids: CASRPGGVGRITQHF. Based on the CDR3 plus reference TRBV28 and TRBJ1-5, the full variable domain is DVKVTQSSRYLVKRTGEKVFLECVQDMDHENMFWYRQDPGLGLRLIYFSYDVKMKEKGDIPEGYSVSREKKERFSLILESASTNQTSMYLCASRPGGVGRITQHFGDGTRLSIL.

The rearrangement links TRBV5-1 to TRBJ2-1; TRBD2 matches 12 bases. CDR3 length: 15 amino acids. Germline CDR1 is SGHRS and CDR2 is YFSETQ. Trimming cost V 1 base and J 8 bases; bases outside gene matches: 4. This CDR3 reads CASSLPSGRGDEQFF. The CDR3 nucleotides read TGCGCCAGCAGCTTGCCTAGCGGGAGGGGCGATGAGCAGTTCTTC. Together with reference TRBV5-1 and TRBJ2-1, the CDR3 gives the full variable domain: KAGVTQTPRYLIKTRGQQVTLSCSPISGHRSVSWYQQTPGQGLQFLFEYFSETQRNKGNFPGRFSGRQFSNSRSEMNVSTLELGDSALYLCASSLPSGRGDEQFFGPGTRLTVL.

The CDR3 sequence is CASRPPSTGSLGVRKSYEQYF. The CDR3 DNA reads TGTGCCAGCAGGCCGCCATCCACCGGGTCTTTGGGCGTACGGAAATCCTACGAGCAGTACTTC. The rearrangement links TRBV27 to TRBJ2-7; D remains ambiguous. The V gene's germline CDR1 is MNHEY and CDR2 SMNVEV (reference sequence). V shed 6 bases and J shed 1 base, with 34 bases lying between them. This CDR3 comprises 21 residues.

The chain combines TRBV6-1 with TRBJ1-2; D gene ambiguous. Germline-derived CDR1 and CDR2 are MNHNS and SASEGT. The CDR3 covers 14 residues. The germline V and J ends were trimmed by 0 bases and 4 bases, with 9 bases remaining between them. The CDR3 nucleotides are TGTGCCAGCAGTGAAGCCAGTTTCTCCTATGGCTACACCTTC. Residues: CASSEASFSYGYTF.

V and J are TRBV5-5 and TRBJ2-3; the D is unclear. This CDR3 is built from 12 residues. Trimming pared 0 bases from V and 5 bases from J, leaving 4 bases between. Per the germline V gene, CDR1 is SGHKS and CDR2 is YYEKEE (reference sequence). The CDR3 nucleotides are TGTGCCAGCAGCTTGGTGGGAGATACGCAGTATTTT. Protein product: CASSLVGDTQYF.